This TCR beta chain was captured by sequencing in a study of cytomegalovirus exposure and HLA in healthy donors. The PCR ran on 60 Vbeta and 13 Jbeta primers. Original processing methods: Approximately 11 million of the roughly 77 million unique TCR beta chains counted in a later analysis were shared. Produced via immunoSEQ multiplex PCR; TCRdb's table is partial and in-frame only. The V and J calls and clone size are taken from that table; D and trimming were inferred from the DNA. The data show some 160,000 clones, 78% seen once. Of note for this clone: Antigen: not known.

Trimming shortened V by 7 bases and J by 0 bases, and 7 bases separated the two germline ends. Germline CDR1 is MDHEN and CDR2 is SYDVKM. The CDR3 has 12 amino acids. Regarding the study as a whole: CMV antigen specificity of three CMV-associated chains was confirmed in vitro. In an earlier analysis, productive rearrangement rates for most beta V segments clustered near 87% or 30%. The study assumed roughly uniform donor sequencing depth for presence/absence analyses.

The chain carries TRBV28 and TRBJ2-7, with D possibly being TRBD1 (5 bases). This sequence was found in a male donor in good health and CMV-seronegative. The sample was PBMCs. CDR3 sequence reads: CASKGYSYEQYF. The CDR3 region has the DNA TGTGCCAGCAAGGGGTACTCCTACGAGCAGTACTTC. Using reference TRBV28 and TRBJ2-7 for the parts outside the CDR3, the full variable domain is DVKVTQSSRYLVKRTGEKVFLECVQDMDHENMFWYRQDPGLGLRLIYFSYDVKMKEKGDIPEGYSVSREKKERFSLILESASTNQTSMYLCASKGYSYEQYFGPGTRLTVT.